These T cell receptor beta chains were read from a single sample in a study of cytomegalovirus exposure and HLA in healthy donors. Repertoires were generated with immunoSEQ multiplex PCR, while TCRdb's copy carries only in-frame clones and drops some. The sample includes 110,000 to 150,000 clones, roughly 70% of them seen just once. Source material: PBMCs. These receptors all come from a man under 40 in good health and CMV-seronegative. CDR3s leave out the opening cysteine and the closing phenylalanine or tryptophan.

j_call,v_call,cdr3_aa
TRBJ2-5,TRBV9,ASSQNKQQGADLETQY
TRBJ2-7,TRBV7-9,ASSLRTSAPTRSYEQY
TRBJ2-7,TRBV28,ASSLPPARGNEQY
TRBJ1-5,TRBV28,ASSVKGVFQH
TRBJ2-7,TRBV6-1,AILYEQY
TRBJ2-2,TRBV7-2,ASSLVSGGANTRELF
TRBJ2-5,TRBV5-1,ASSLVRGRVETQY
TRBJ2-1,TRBV9,ASSATGGSPPYNEQF
TRBJ2-7,TRBV2,ATPLRGSYEQY
TRBJ2-5,TRBV5-4,ASSQGQGGPQETQY
TRBJ1-2,TRBV11-2,ASSLPFRQGGFDGYT
TRBJ1-2,TRBV2,ARAGGLGYT
TRBJ2-3,TRBV5-1,ASSGTSGYTDTQY
TRBJ1-2,TRBV7-9,ASSLPDRLLYYGYT
TRBJ1-1,TRBV11-3,ASSLVSDTEAF
TRBJ1-5,TRBV5-1,ASRDGPSSNQPQH
TRBJ1-4,TRBV28,ASSSPTGGNEKLF
TRBJ1-5,TRBV19,ASTTWGGGQPQH
TRBJ2-3,TRBV28,ASSQYSDTQY
TRBJ1-1,TRBV6-1,ASSWTRARDTEAF
TRBJ2-2,TRBV28,ASSLIGQGTLGDTGELF
TRBJ2-2,TRBV5-4,ASSWTSGDTGELF
TRBJ1-2,TRBV6-5,ASRSTDNNYGYT
TRBJ2-7,TRBV18,ASSAPSGVVLNEQY
TRBJ2-1,TRBV9,ASSVGYREYNEQF
TRBJ1-3,TRBV6-1,ASRLGPGSGNTIY